The TCR beta chain under discussion was sequenced for a study of blood T cell repertoires in COVID-19. Sequenced by immunoSEQ multiplex PCR; TCRdb stores in-frame clones only, minus some. This repertoire shows 250,000 or so clones, approximately 83% found once; its top ten account for 3.4%. Germline CDR1 reads SGHRS; CDR2 reads YFSETQ. The length of the CDR3 is 17 residues. V lost 0 bases and J 0 bases, leaving 13 bases between the germline ends. The table lists this clone with a count of one. The TCR sequence derives from a man over 45 who had recovered from COVID-19. Material: PBMCs or T cells enriched from blood (not recorded which). The V call is TRBV5-1, the J call TRBJ1-3; D may be TRBD1 (5 bases). CDR3 DNA: TGCGCCAGCAGCTTGGGTCGGACACGGCTCTCTGGAAACACCATATATTTT. Its protein product is CASSLGRTRLSGNTIYF.